The 22 T cell receptor beta chains presented below share a single source sample, sequenced in a study of Graves' ophthalmopathy and Graves' hyperthyroidism. The TCR beta CDR3 regions underwent amplification from RNA transcripts. RT-PCR with HTBI primers came first, then second-round multiplex PCR. TCRdb passed the multiplex PCR reads through MiXCR, listing each CDR3 protein once. The table shows 200,000 to 300,000 distinct CDR3 sequences, with 40% to 50% occurring only once. The specimen sequenced was peripheral blood. These receptor sequences come from an adult man with Graves' ophthalmopathy.

This clonotype showed up just once. This chain links TRBV10-3 with TRBJ1-5; D is ambiguous. The CDR3 consists of 13 residues. Trimming took off 2 bases at V and 5 bases at J, with 7 bases between the two ends. Germline V lookup: CDR1 ENHRY, CDR2 SYGVKD. The CDR3 spells CAISEGKHQPQHF. CDR3 bases: TGTGCCATCAGTGAGGGGAAACATCAGCCCCAGCATTTT.

The chain carries TRBV20-1 and TRBJ2-7; maybe TRBD1 (6 bases). In germline, CDR1 is DFQATT, CDR2 SNEGSKA (reference sequence). The ends were cut back, 3 bases at V and 5 bases at J, with 20 bases in the middle. The CDR3 spans 15 residues. CDR3 residues: CSASPGTTRGHEQYF. As DNA, the CDR3 is TGCAGTGCTAGCCCCGGGACAACCCGAGGACACGAGCAGTACTTC.

The chain is built from TRBV10-1 and TRBJ2-5; D unresolved. The CDR3 contains 13 residues. The V end was cut by 0 bases, the J end by 10 bases, with 12 bases between. The germline V gene encodes CDR1 WNHNN and CDR2 SYGVQD (reference sequence). CDR3 sequence: CASSESSKEVQYF. The CDR3 nucleotides read TGCGCCAGCAGTGAGTCCTCAAAAGAGGTCCAGTACTTC.

This sequence joins TRBV10-2 and TRBJ2-7, with TRBD2 matching over 10 bases. The CDR3 has 14 residues. V dropped 5 bases and J dropped 3; count of bases not matched to a gene: 4. CDR1 is WSHSY and CDR2 is SAAADI in the germline V gene. CDR3 region: CASSTSGANYEQYF. The CDR3 DNA is TGCGCCAGCAGTACTAGCGGGGCCAACTACGAGCAGTACTTC.

The genes are TRBV2 and TRBJ1-5, with D hard to call. This CDR3 is 15 amino acids long. V lost 6 bases to trimming and J lost 1 base, with 13 bases between them. Germline CDR1 is SNHLY and CDR2 is FYNNEI. The CDR3 nucleotides are TGTGCCAGCAGGGCCCTGGATCTGAGCAATCAGCCCCAGCATTTT. This codes for CASRALDLSNQPQHF.

V gene TRBV5-6 combines with J gene TRBJ1-3; the D is unclear. The germline V gene encodes CDR1 SGHDT and CDR2 YYEEEE. This CDR3 has 16 amino acids. The V end lost 0 bases, the J end lost 0 bases, and 10 bases lay between the germline ends. This CDR3 reads CASSLVGSFSGNTIYF. DNA for the CDR3: TGTGCCAGCAGCTTGGTGGGCAGCTTCTCTGGAAACACCATATATTTT.

In its sample, this clonotype was seen once. Just one base apart from a much larger clone, this may be a read error. The chain joins TRBV9 to TRBJ1-6; D perhaps matches TRBD1 (6 bases). CDR1 SGDLS and CDR2 YYNGEE come from the germline V gene. The CDR3 consists of 14 residues. The CDR3 loop reads CASSSGQFDSPLHF. The CDR3 region has the DNA TGCGCCAGCAGCTCAGGACAGTTCGATTCACCCCTCCACTTT.

The rearrangement uses TRBV5-1 and TRBJ1-1; D not certain. The CDR3 consists of 14 residues. Germline CDR1 is SGHRS and CDR2 is YFSETQ. V dropped 0 bases and J dropped 0 bases, with 6 bases sitting between them. CDR3 DNA: TGCGCCAGCAGCTTGGCCCCACTGAACACTGAAGCTTTCTTT. Translated, it gives CASSLAPLNTEAFF.

The sample holds many counts of this clonotype. The chain couples TRBV15 to TRBJ1-5, with unresolved D. This CDR3 has 16 residues. CDR1 LNHNV and CDR2 YYDKDF come from the germline V gene (reference sequence). The V gene lost 1 base and the J gene lost 2 bases, with 12 bases spanning the gap. The CDR3 DNA is TGTGCCACCAGCAGAGGTGGGGATAGGGGCAATCAGCCCCAGCATTTT. It codes for CATSRGGDRGNQPQHF.

The V gene is TRBV7-3, the J gene TRBJ1-1; 8 bases match TRBD1. The CDR3 has 16 residues. Losses at the gene ends were 8 bases for V and 2 bases for J; bases not matched to a gene: 13. Germline values: CDR1 SGHTA, CDR2 FQGTGA. The CDR3 spells CASGPPTGASNTEAFF. The CDR3 DNA is TGTGCCAGCGGCCCTCCGACAGGGGCGTCCAACACTGAAGCTTTCTTT.

On this clonotype: A clone one base away is much larger, so this may be a read error. The chain has TRBV2 and TRBJ1-4; D gene unclear. Germline lookup yields CDR1 SNHLY and CDR2 FYNNEI. The CDR3 loop spans 10 amino acids. CDR3 amino acids: CASSGEKLSF. The CDR3 DNA reads TGTGCCAGCTCGGGTGAAAAACTGTCTTTT. Using reference TRBV2 and TRBJ1-4 for the parts outside the CDR3, the full variable domain is EPEVTQTPSHQVTQMGQEVILRCVPISNHLYFYWYRQILGQKVEFLVSFYNNEISEKSEIFDDQFSVERPDGSNFTLKIRSTKLEDSAMYFCASSGEKLSFGSGTQLSVL.

The chain links TRBV5-4 to TRBJ1-6; 7 nucleotides line up with TRBD1. The CDR3 has 16 residues. Germline V gene sequence: CDR1 SGHNT, CDR2 YYREEE (reference sequence). Trimming at V came to 4 bases and at J to 7 bases, leaving 11 bases not matched to a gene. The CDR3 coding sequence is TGTGCCAGCAGCCATGTATCGGACAGGCCAAATTCACCCCTCCACTTT. Amino acids: CASSHVSDRPNSPLHF. Based on the CDR3 plus reference TRBV5-4 and TRBJ1-6, the full variable domain is ETGVTQSPTHLIKTRGQQVTLRCSSQSGHNTVSWYQQALGQGPQFIFQYYREEENGRGNFPPRFSGLQFPNYSSELNVNALELDDSALYLCASSHVSDRPNSPLHFGNGTRLTVT.

This clonotype was detected a few times. The gene calls are TRBV9 and TRBJ1-6; tentative D call: TRBD1 (5 bases). Per the germline V gene, CDR1 is SGDLS and CDR2 is YYNGEE. The CDR3 runs to 15 residues. V shed 4 bases and J shed 6 bases, with 14 bases lying between them. The CDR3 DNA follows: TGTGCCAGCAGCAGACTGGGACTGACTAATTCACCCCTCCACTTT. Translation gives CASSRLGLTNSPLHF.

The rearrangement links TRBV6-5 to TRBJ1-2; tentative D call: TRBD1 (6 bases). The CDR3 consists of 12 residues. Germline lookup yields CDR1 MNHEY and CDR2 SVGAGI. The V and J ends lost 11 bases and 5 bases respectively, with 15 bases between them. CDR3 region: CAYRDRSYGYTF. CDR3 nucleotides: TGTGCCTACCGCGACAGGTCATATGGCTACACCTTC.

The chain links TRBV7-2 to TRBJ2-5; 8 nucleotides line up with TRBD2. The CDR3 length is 15 residues. Germline-derived CDR1 and CDR2 are SGHTA and FQGNSA. The V segment lost 2 bases and the J segment 1 base; nucleotides outside the gene matches: 3. The CDR3 here is CASSLRRGAQETQYF. DNA for the CDR3: TGTGCCAGCAGCTTACGGCGGGGGGCCCAAGAGACCCAGTACTTC.

The chain uses TRBV15 and TRBJ2-3; weak D call: TRBD1 (6 bases). V was clipped by 5 bases and J by 0 bases, with 12 bases between them. Germline V gene data show CDR1 as LNHNV and CDR2 as YYDKDF (reference sequence). This CDR3 has 15 residues. CDR3 sequence reads: CATSPGQGSTDTQYF. The DNA of the CDR3 is TGTGCCACCAGCCCGGGGCAGGGGAGCACAGATACGCAGTATTTT.

The rearrangement links TRBV25-1 to TRBJ2-5; 8 bases map to TRBD1. Germline V gene lookup returns CDR1 MGHDK and CDR2 SYGVNS. J gave up 4 bases and V 4 bases, and 2 bases lay outside the gene matches. This CDR3 spans 13 amino acids. CDR3 sequence (DNA): TGTGCCAGCAGTGGCAGGGGGCCAGAGACCCAGTACTTC. Residues: CASSGRGPETQYF.

This clonotype was seen only a few times. This chain joins TRBV7-9 and TRBJ2-5, with D possibly TRBD1 on 5 matching bases. Trimming took 4 bases from V and 3 from J, leaving 9 bases between them. The CDR3 extends over 13 amino acids. Germline V lookup: CDR1 SEHNR, CDR2 FQNEAQ (reference sequence). CDR3 sequence: CASSSSREETQYF. Here the CDR3 DNA reads TGTGCCAGCAGCTCGAGCAGGGAAGAGACCCAGTACTTC.

V and J are TRBV9 and TRBJ2-2; D unresolved. This CDR3 has 15 residues. The germline V and J ends were trimmed by 0 bases and 0 bases, with 6 bases remaining between them. Germline lookup yields CDR1 SGDLS and CDR2 YYNGEE. The CDR3 sequence is CASSVDVTNTGELFF. CDR3 DNA sequence: TGTGCCAGCAGCGTAGACGTTACGAACACCGGGGAGCTGTTTTTT. Filled out from reference TRBV9 and TRBJ2-2, the complete variable domain reads DSGVTQTPKHLITATGQRVTLRCSPRSGDLSVYWYQQSLDQGLQFLIQYYNGEERAKGNILERFSAQQFPDLHSELNLSSLELGDSALYFCASSVDVTNTGELFFGEGSRLTVL.

About this clonotype: The germline gene is not matched at one end of the junction; a read error may be the cause. This sequence joins TRBV12-3 or TRBV12-4 and TRBJ1-2, with D uncertain. The CDR3 has 10 residues. CDR3 nucleotide sequence: TGTGCCAGCAGTTTATGGGAAGTCGCCTTC. It specifies CASSLWEVAF.

The J gene is TRBJ2-2, the V gene TRBV9; 9 positions agree with TRBD1. CDR1 and CDR2 (germline): SGDLS, YYNGEE. The CDR3 is 18 amino acids. Trimming cost V 3 bases and J 7 bases; bases outside gene matches: 16. In nucleotides, the CDR3 is TGTGCCAGCAGCGGCACAGCGGGACAGGGTTTCTTTGGCGGGGAGCTGTTTTTT. Protein sequence: CASSGTAGQGFFGGELFF. The entire variable domain, with the rest obtained from reference TRBV9 and TRBJ2-2, is as follows: DSGVTQTPKHLITATGQRVTLRCSPRSGDLSVYWYQQSLDQGLQFLIQYYNGEERAKGNILERFSAQQFPDLHSELNLSSLELGDSALYFCASSGTAGQGFFGGELFFGEGSRLTVL.

Points on this clonotype: No conserved phenylalanine or tryptophan ends this CDR3, so it is likely a read error. The genes are TRBV5-8 and TRBJ1-1; 7 nucleotides align to TRBD1. CDR3 length: 15 residues. From germline, CDR1 is SGHTS and CDR2 YDEGEE. The CDR3 region has the DNA TGCGCCAGCAGCTTGTTGGGACAGCGGAACACTGAAGCTTTCCTT. It translates to CASSLLGQRNTEAFL.